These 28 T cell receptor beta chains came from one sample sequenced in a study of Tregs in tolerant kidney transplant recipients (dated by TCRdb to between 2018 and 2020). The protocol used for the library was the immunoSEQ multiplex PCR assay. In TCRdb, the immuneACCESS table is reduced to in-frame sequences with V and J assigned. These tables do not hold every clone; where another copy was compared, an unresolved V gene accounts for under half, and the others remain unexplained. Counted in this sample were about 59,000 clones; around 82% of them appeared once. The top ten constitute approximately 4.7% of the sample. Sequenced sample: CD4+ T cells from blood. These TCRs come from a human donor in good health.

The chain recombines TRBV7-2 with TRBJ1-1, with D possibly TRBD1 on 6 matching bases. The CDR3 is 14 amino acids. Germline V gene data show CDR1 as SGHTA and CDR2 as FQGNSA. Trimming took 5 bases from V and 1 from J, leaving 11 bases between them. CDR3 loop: CASSPAGQNTEAFF. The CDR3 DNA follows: TGTGCCAGCAGCCCTGCGGGACAGAACACTGAAGCTTTCTTT.

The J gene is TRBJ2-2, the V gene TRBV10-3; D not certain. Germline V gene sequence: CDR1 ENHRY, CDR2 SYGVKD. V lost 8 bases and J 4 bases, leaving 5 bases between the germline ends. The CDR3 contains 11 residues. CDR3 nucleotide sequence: TGTGCCATCGGGGTCACCGGGGAGCTGTTTTTT. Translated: CAIGVTGELFF.

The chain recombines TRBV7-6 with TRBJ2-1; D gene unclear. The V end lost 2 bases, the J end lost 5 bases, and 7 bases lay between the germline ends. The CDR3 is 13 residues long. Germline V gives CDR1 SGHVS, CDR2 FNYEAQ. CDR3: CASSLQPDNEQFF. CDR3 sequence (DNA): TGTGCCAGCAGCTTACAACCGGACAATGAGCAGTTCTTC.

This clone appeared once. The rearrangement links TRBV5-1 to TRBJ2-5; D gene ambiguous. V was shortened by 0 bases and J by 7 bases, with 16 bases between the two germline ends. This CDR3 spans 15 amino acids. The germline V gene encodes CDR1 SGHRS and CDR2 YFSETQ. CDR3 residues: CASSLEAPNVGTQYF. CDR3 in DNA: TGCGCCAGCAGCTTGGAGGCCCCTAACGTGGGGACCCAGTACTTC.

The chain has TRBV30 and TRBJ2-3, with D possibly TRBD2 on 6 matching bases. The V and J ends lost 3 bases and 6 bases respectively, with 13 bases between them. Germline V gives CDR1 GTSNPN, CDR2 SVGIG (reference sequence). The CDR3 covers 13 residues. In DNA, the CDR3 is TGTGCCTGGAGCGTGGGAGGCATCGATACGCAGTATTTT. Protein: CAWSVGGIDTQYF.

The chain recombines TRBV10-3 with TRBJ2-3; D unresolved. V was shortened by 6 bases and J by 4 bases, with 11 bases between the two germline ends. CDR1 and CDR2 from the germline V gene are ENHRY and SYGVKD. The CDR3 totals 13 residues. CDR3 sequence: CAIRLPRADTQYF. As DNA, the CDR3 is TGTGCCATCAGGCTTCCACGGGCAGATACGCAGTATTTT.

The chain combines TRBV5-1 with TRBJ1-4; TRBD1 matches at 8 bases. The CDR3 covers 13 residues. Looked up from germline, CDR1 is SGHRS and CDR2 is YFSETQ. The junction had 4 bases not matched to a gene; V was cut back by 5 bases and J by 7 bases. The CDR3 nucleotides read TGCGCCAGCAGGCCAGGGGGCGGTGAAAAACTGTTTTTT. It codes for CASRPGGGEKLFF.

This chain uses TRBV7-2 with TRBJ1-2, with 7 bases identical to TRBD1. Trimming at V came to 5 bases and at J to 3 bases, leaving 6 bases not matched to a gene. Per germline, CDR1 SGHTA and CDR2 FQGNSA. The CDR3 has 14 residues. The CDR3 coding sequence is TGTGCCAGCAGCCCGAAGCAGGGGGACTATGGCTACACCTTC. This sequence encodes CASSPKQGDYGYTF.

The CDR3 bases are TGTGCCAGCAGCGTAGGTCAGACTAGTTACAATGAGCAGTTCTTC. Protein sequence: CASSVGQTSYNEQFF. V is TRBV9 and J is TRBJ2-1; perhaps TRBD2 as D (6 bases). The CDR3 extends over 15 amino acids. V was trimmed by 0 bases and J by 4 bases, leaving 11 bases between them. Germline values: CDR1 SGDLS, CDR2 YYNGEE.

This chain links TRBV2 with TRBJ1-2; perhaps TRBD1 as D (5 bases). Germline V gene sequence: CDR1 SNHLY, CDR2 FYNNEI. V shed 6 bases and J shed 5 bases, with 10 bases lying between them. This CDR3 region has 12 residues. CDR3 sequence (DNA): TGTGCCAGCAGGACGGGGGGATATGGCTACACCTTC. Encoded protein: CASRTGGYGYTF. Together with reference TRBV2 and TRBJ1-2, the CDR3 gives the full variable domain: EPEVTQTPSHQVTQMGQEVILRCVPISNHLYFYWYRQILGQKVEFLVSFYNNEISEKSEIFDDQFSVERPDGSNFTLKIRSTKLEDSAMYFCASRTGGYGYTFGSGTRLTVV.

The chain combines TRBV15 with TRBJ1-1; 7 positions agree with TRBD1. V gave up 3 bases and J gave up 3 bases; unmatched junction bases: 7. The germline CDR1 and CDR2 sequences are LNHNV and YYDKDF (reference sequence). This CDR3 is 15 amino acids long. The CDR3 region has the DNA TGTGCCACCAGCAGGAACAGGGGTTCGTACACTGAAGCTTTCTTT. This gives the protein CATSRNRGSYTEAFF.

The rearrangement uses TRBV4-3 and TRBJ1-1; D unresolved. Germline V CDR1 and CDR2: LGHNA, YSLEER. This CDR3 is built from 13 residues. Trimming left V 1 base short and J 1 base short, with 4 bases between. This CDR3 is CASSQGRNTEAFF. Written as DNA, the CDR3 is TGCGCCAGCAGCCAAGGGAGGAACACTGAAGCTTTCTTT.

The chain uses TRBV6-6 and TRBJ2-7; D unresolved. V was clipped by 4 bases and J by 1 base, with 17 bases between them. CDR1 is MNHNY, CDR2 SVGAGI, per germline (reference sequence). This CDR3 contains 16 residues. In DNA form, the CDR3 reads TGTGCCAGCAGTTCGCCCCTAACGGTCATGTCCTACGAGCAGTACTTC. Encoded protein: CASSSPLTVMSYEQYF.

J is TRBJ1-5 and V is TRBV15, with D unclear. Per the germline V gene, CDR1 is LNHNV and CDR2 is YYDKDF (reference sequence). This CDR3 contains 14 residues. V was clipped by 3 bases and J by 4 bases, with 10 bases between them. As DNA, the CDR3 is TGTGCCACCAGCAGGGGAGGAGGTAATCAGCCCCAGCATTTT. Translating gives CATSRGGGNQPQHF.

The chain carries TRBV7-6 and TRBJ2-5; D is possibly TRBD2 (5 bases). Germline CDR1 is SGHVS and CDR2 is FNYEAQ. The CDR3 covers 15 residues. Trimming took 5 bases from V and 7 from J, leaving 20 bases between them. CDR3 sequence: CASSRATLGEGTQYF. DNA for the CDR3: TGTGCCAGCAGCCGGGCGACTCTGGGCGAGGGGACCCAGTACTTC.

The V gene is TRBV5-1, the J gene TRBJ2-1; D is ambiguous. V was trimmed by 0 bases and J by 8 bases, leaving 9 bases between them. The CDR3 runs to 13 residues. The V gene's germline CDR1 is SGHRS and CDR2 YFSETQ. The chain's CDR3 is CASSLASRYEQFF. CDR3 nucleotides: TGCGCCAGCAGCTTGGCTAGTAGATATGAGCAGTTCTTC.

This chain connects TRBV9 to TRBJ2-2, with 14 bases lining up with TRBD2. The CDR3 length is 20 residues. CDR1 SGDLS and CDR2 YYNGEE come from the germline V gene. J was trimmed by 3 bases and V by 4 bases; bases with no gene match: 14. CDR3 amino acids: CASSSGLAGVFGSDTGELFF. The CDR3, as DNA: TGTGCCAGCAGCTCGGGACTAGCGGGAGTATTCGGTTCCGACACCGGGGAGCTGTTTTTT.

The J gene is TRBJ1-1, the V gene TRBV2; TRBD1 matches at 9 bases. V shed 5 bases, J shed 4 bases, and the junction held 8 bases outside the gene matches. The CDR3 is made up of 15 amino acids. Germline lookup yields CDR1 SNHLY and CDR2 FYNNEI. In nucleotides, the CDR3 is TGTGCCAGCAGTAAAAATTTACAGGGGGCCACTGAAGCTTTCTTT. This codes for CASSKNLQGATEAFF.

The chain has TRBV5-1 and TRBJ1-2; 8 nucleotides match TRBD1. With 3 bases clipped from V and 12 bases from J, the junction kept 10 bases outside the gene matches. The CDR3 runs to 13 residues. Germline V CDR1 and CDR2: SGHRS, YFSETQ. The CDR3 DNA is TGCGCCAGCAGCTGGGACAGGCCTCCGGGAGACACCTTC. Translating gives CASSWDRPPGDTF.

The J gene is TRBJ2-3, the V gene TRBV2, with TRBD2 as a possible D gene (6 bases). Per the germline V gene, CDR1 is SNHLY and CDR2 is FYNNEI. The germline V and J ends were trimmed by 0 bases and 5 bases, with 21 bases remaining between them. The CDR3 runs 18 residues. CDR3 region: CASSEADLGRMAGDTQYF. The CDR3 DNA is TGTGCCAGCAGTGAAGCCGACCTGGGGAGGATGGCAGGAGATACGCAGTATTTT. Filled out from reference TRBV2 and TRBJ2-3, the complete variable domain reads EPEVTQTPSHQVTQMGQEVILRCVPISNHLYFYWYRQILGQKVEFLVSFYNNEISEKSEIFDDQFSVERPDGSNFTLKIRSTKLEDSAMYFCASSEADLGRMAGDTQYFGPGTRLTVL.

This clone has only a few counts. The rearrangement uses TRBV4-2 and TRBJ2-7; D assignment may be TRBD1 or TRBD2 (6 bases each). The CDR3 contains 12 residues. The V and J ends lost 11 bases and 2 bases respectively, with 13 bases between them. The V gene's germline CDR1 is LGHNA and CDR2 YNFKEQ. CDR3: CAVGGGTYEQYF. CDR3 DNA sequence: TGTGCCGTCGGGGGCGGTACCTACGAGCAGTACTTC.

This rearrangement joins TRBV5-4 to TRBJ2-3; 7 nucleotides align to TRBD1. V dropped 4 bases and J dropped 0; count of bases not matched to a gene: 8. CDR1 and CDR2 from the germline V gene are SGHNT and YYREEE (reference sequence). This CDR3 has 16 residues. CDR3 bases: TGTGCCAGCAGCAAGCCGGGACAGTTTAGCACAGATACGCAGTATTTT. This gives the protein CASSKPGQFSTDTQYF. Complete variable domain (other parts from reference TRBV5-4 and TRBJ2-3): ETGVTQSPTHLIKTRGQQVTLRCSSQSGHNTVSWYQQALGQGPQFIFQYYREEENGRGNFPPRFSGLQFPNYSSELNVNALELDDSALYLCASSKPGQFSTDTQYFGPGTRLTVL.

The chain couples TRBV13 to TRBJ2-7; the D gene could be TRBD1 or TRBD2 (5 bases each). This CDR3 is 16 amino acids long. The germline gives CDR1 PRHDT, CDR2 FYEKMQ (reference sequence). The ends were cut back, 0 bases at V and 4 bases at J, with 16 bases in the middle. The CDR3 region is CASSLGAGTRGYEQYF. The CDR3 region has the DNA TGTGCCAGCAGCTTAGGGGCCGGGACCCGCGGGTACGAGCAGTACTTC.

CDR3 amino acids: CASRGLGGTGELFF. CDR3 DNA: TGTGCCAGCAGGGGATTAGGAGGAACCGGGGAGCTGTTTTTT. The V gene is TRBV2, the J gene TRBJ2-2; D may be TRBD2 (5 bases). V dropped 6 bases and J dropped 5 bases, with 13 bases sitting between them. CDR1 is SNHLY and CDR2 is FYNNEI in the germline V gene. The CDR3 is made up of 14 amino acids. The whole variable domain, filled in from reference TRBV2 and TRBJ2-2, reads EPEVTQTPSHQVTQMGQEVILRCVPISNHLYFYWYRQILGQKVEFLVSFYNNEISEKSEIFDDQFSVERPDGSNFTLKIRSTKLEDSAMYFCASRGLGGTGELFFGEGSRLTVL.

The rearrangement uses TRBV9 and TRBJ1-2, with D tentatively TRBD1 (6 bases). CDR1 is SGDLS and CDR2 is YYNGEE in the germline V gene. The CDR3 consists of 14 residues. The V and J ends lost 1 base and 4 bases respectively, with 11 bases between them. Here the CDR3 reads CASSVSWTAYGYTF. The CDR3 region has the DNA TGTGCCAGCAGCGTAAGTTGGACAGCCTATGGCTACACCTTC.

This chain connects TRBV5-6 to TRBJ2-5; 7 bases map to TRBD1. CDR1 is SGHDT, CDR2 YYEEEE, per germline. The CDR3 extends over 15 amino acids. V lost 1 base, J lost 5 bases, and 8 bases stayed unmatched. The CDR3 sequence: CASSLRGPGGETQYF. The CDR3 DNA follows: TGTGCCAGCAGCTTGAGGGGGCCCGGCGGGGAGACCCAGTACTTC.

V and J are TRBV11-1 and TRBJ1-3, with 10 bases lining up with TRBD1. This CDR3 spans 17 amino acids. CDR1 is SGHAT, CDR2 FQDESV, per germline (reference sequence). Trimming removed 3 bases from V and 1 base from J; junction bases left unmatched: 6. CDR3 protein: CASSLTTGGISGNTIYF. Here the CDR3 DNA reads TGTGCCAGCAGCTTGACGACAGGGGGCATTTCTGGAAACACCATATATTTT.

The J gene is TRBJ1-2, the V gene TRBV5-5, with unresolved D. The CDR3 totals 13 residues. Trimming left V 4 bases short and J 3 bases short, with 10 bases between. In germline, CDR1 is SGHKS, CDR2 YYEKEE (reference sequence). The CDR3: CASSPNLDYGYTF. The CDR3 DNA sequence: TGTGCCAGCAGCCCCAATCTTGACTATGGCTACACCTTC. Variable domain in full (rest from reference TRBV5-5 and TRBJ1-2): DAGVTQSPTHLIKTRGQQVTLRCSPISGHKSVSWYQQVLGQGPQFIFQYYEKEERGRGNFPDRFSARQFPNYSSELNVNALLLGDSALYLCASSPNLDYGYTFGSGTRLTVV.